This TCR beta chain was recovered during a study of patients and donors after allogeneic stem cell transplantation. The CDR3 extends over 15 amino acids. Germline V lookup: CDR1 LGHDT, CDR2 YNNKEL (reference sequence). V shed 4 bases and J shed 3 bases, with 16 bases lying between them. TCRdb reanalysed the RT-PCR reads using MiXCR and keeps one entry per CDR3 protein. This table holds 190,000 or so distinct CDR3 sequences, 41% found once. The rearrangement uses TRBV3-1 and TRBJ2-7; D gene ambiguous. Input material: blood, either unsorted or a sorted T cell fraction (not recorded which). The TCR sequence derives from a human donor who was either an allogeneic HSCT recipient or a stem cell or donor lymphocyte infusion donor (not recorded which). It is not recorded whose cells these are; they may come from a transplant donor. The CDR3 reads CASSLGPRGGYEQYF. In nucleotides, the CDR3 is TGTGCCAGCAGCCTCGGCCCCCGTGGCGGCTACGAGCAGTACTTC.